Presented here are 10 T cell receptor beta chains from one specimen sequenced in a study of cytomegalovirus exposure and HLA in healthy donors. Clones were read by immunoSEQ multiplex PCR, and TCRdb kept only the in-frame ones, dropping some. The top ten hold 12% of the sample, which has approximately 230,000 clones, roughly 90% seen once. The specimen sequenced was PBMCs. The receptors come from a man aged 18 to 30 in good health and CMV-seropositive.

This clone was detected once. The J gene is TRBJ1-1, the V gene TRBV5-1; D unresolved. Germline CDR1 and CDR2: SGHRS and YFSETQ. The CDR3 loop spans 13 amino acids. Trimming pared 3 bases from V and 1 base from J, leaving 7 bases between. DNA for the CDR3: TGCGCCAGCAGCTCGACATCGAACACTGAAGCTTTCTTT. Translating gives CASSSTSNTEAFF.

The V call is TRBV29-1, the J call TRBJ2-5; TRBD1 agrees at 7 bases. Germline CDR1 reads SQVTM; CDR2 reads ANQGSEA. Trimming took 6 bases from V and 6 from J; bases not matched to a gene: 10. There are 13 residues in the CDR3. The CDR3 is CSVTGTVPKTQYF. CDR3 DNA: TGCAGCGTAACCGGGACAGTTCCGAAGACCCAGTACTTC. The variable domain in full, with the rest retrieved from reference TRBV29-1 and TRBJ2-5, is SAVISQKPSRDICQRGTSLTIQCQVDSQVTMMFWYRQQPGQSLTLIATANQGSEATYESGFVIDKFPISRPNLTFSTLTVSNMSPEDSSIYLCSVTGTVPKTQYFGPGTRLLVL.

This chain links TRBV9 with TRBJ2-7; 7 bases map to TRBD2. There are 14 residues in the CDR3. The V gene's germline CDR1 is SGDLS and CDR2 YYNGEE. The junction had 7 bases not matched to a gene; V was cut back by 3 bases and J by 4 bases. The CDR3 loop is CASSETTSRYEQYF. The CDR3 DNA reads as TGTGCCAGCAGCGAAACGACTAGCCGGTACGAGCAGTACTTC.

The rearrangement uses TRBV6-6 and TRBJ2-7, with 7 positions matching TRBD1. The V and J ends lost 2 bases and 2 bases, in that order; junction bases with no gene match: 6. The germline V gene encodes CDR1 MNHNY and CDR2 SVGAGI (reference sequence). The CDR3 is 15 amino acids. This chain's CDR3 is CASSYPPGTAYEQYF. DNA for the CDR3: TGTGCCAGCAGTTACCCCCCCGGGACAGCCTACGAGCAGTACTTC.

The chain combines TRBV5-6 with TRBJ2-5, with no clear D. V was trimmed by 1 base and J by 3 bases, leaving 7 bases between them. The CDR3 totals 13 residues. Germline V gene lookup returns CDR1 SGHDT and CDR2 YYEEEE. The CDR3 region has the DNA TGTGCCAGCAGCTTGTTAAGCGAAGAGACCCAGTACTTC. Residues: CASSLLSEETQYF. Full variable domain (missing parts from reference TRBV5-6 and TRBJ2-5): DAGVTQSPTHLIKTRGQQVTLRCSPKSGHDTVSWYQQALGQGPQFIFQYYEEEERQRGNFPDRFSGHQFPNYSSELNVNALLLGDSALYLCASSLLSEETQYFGPGTRLLVL.

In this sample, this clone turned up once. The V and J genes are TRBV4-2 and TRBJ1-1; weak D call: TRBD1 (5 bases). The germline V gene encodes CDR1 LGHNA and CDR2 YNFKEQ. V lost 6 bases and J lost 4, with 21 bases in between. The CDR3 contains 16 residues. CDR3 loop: CASSLGEAGKSTEAFF. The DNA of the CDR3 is TGTGCCAGCAGTCTAGGGGAGGCGGGGAAAAGCACTGAAGCTTTCTTT.

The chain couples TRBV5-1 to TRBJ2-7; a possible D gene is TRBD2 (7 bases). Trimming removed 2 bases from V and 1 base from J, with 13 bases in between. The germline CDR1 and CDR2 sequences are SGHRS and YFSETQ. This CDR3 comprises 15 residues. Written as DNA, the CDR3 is TGCGCCAGCAGCTTAGGAGGGGGGGTTTCCTACGAGCAGTACTTC. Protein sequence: CASSLGGGVSYEQYF.

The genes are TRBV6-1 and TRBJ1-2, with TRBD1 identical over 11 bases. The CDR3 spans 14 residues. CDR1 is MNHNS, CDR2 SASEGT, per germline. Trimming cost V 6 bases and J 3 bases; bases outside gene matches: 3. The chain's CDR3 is CASSRDRGDYGYTF. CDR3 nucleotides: TGTGCCAGCAGCAGGGACAGGGGGGACTATGGCTACACCTTC.

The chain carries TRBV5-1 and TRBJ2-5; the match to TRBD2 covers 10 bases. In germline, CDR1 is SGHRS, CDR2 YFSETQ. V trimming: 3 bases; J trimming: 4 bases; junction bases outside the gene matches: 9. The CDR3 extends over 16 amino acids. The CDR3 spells CASSSLAGAVRETQYF. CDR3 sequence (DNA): TGCGCCAGCAGCTCCCTAGCGGGAGCAGTGAGAGAGACCCAGTACTTC.

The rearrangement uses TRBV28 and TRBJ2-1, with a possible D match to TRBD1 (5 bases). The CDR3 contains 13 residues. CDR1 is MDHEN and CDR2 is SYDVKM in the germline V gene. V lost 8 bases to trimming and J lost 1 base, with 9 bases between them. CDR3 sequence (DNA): TGTGCCAGCCTCCAGGGATCCTACAATGAGCAGTTCTTC. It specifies CASLQGSYNEQFF.